Listed below are T cell receptor beta chains from one sample, sequenced in a study of cytomegalovirus exposure and HLA in healthy donors. TCRdb keeps only in-frame clones here, not all; method: immunoSEQ multiplex PCR. The table records roughly 130,000 clones, roughly nine tenths of them present only once. The specimen sequenced was PBMCs. These receptors were taken from a man aged 18 to 30 in good health and CMV-seronegative. The conserved cysteine and the conserved F or W are not part of the CDR3 here.

j_gene: TRBJ2-3; v_gene: TRBV6-5; CDR3aa: ASGRLAGGWDTQY
j_gene: TRBJ2-1; v_gene: TRBV4-3; CDR3aa: ASSQDPTYNEQF
j_gene: TRBJ1-5; v_gene: TRBV18; CDR3aa: ASSQGYSNQPQH
j_gene: TRBJ2-3; v_gene: TRBV5-1; CDR3aa: ASSRTGTNIADTQY
j_gene: TRBJ1-1; v_gene: TRBV19; CDR3aa: ASSIGPGETEAF
j_gene: TRBJ1-2; v_gene: TRBV2; CDR3aa: ASSESGASFGYT
j_gene: TRBJ2-3; v_gene: TRBV7-6; CDR3aa: ASSSWRGRTDTQY
j_gene: TRBJ2-7; v_gene: TRBV27; CDR3aa: ASSPTGGTGGEQY
j_gene: TRBJ2-7; v_gene: TRBV6-5; CDR3aa: ASSYSPGGYEQY
j_gene: TRBJ2-1; v_gene: TRBV6-5; CDR3aa: ATRWRQGINEQF
j_gene: TRBJ1-5; v_gene: TRBV19; CDR3aa: ASRHPTHNQPQH
j_gene: TRBJ1-2; v_gene: TRBV5-6; CDR3aa: ASSFPGQTYYGYT
j_gene: TRBJ2-5; v_gene: TRBV11-3; CDR3aa: ASSFTEKETQY
j_gene: TRBJ1-4; v_gene: TRBV7-2; CDR3aa: ASSPKTGPNEKLF
j_gene: TRBJ2-2; v_gene: TRBV5-4; CDR3aa: AINPERGSTGELF
j_gene: TRBJ1-2; v_gene: TRBV20-1; CDR3aa: SARDSYGYT
j_gene: TRBJ2-7; v_gene: TRBV27; CDR3aa: ASSLVLAGGYEQY
j_gene: TRBJ2-1; v_gene: TRBV7-7; CDR3aa: ASSPTTGTEQF
j_gene: TRBJ2-5; v_gene: TRBV11-2; CDR3aa: ASSVQGEGETQY
j_gene: TRBJ2-6; v_gene: TRBV6-1; CDR3aa: ASSIFSGANVLT
j_gene: TRBJ2-1; v_gene: TRBV5-4; CDR3aa: ASSLSGLAGYNEQF
j_gene: TRBJ2-2; v_gene: TRBV10-3; CDR3aa: AISDGGGELF
j_gene: TRBJ2-7; v_gene: TRBV19; CDR3aa: ASSPSWGREYYEQY
j_gene: TRBJ2-3; v_gene: TRBV6-4; CDR3aa: ASSDSASGGTDTQY
j_gene: TRBJ2-7; v_gene: TRBV9; CDR3aa: ASSVGRMGEQY
j_gene: TRBJ1-2; v_gene: TRBV7-9; CDR3aa: ASSLALANYGYT
j_gene: TRBJ1-2; v_gene: TRBV19; CDR3aa: ASSPRTGNYGYT
j_gene: TRBJ1-2; v_gene: TRBV5-1; CDR3aa: ASSRTDNYGYT
j_gene: TRBJ2-5; v_gene: TRBV30; CDR3aa: AWKRHLVRETQY
j_gene: TRBJ2-2; v_gene: TRBV27; CDR3aa: ASSLGTLSGELF
j_gene: TRBJ1-4; v_gene: TRBV18; CDR3aa: ASSPPPRTGDVEKLF
j_gene: TRBJ1-6; v_gene: TRBV4-1; CDR3aa: ASSQDFRQGSYNSPLH
j_gene: TRBJ2-1; v_gene: TRBV18; CDR3aa: ASSPGQGNEQF
j_gene: TRBJ2-3; v_gene: TRBV11-2; CDR3aa: ASSSLAHRTSTDTQY
j_gene: TRBJ2-5; v_gene: TRBV19; CDR3aa: ASSILQGTSQETQY
j_gene: TRBJ2-7; v_gene: TRBV7-9; CDR3aa: ATAASGGSYEQY
j_gene: TRBJ1-5; v_gene: TRBV27; CDR3aa: ASRGRVGV
j_gene: TRBJ2-5; v_gene: TRBV29-1; CDR3aa: SVARQRVGQETQY
j_gene: TRBJ1-6; v_gene: TRBV5-8; CDR3aa: ASSFPTGGYSPLH
j_gene: TRBJ2-1; v_gene: TRBV4-1; CDR3aa: ASSQGTGGDEQF
j_gene: TRBJ2-1; v_gene: TRBV5-8; CDR3aa: ASSRRMGGHGEQF
j_gene: TRBJ2-7; v_gene: TRBV19; CDR3aa: ASSIRTGGYEQY
j_gene: TRBJ2-3; v_gene: TRBV4-1; CDR3aa: ASSQEGRTGGTQY
j_gene: TRBJ1-2; v_gene: TRBV5-4; CDR3aa: ASSRIGTQGYT
j_gene: TRBJ2-7; v_gene: TRBV4-1; CDR3aa: ASSLVPGQGTYEQY
j_gene: TRBJ2-7; v_gene: TRBV6-1; CDR3aa: ASSDGTGFSYEQY
j_gene: TRBJ2-7; v_gene: TRBV2; CDR3aa: ASSDPWTSGYEQY
j_gene: TRBJ1-3; v_gene: TRBV6-1; CDR3aa: ASSETGGGNTIY
j_gene: TRBJ2-7; v_gene: TRBV19; CDR3aa: ASKMTSGSNEQY
j_gene: TRBJ2-7; v_gene: TRBV2; CDR3aa: ASLRTGGLSEQY
j_gene: TRBJ2-7; v_gene: TRBV28; CDR3aa: ASRTPGHSYEQY
j_gene: TRBJ1-4; v_gene: TRBV29-1; CDR3aa: SVRGQGYEKLF
j_gene: TRBJ2-3; v_gene: TRBV28; CDR3aa: ASSFAGNTDTQY
j_gene: TRBJ2-7; v_gene: TRBV5-6; CDR3aa: ASSPRRGYEQY
j_gene: TRBJ2-7; v_gene: TRBV28; CDR3aa: ASSFPDRGYEQY
j_gene: TRBJ1-1; v_gene: TRBV5-1; CDR3aa: ASSSGLPAGTEAF
j_gene: TRBJ1-2; v_gene: TRBV2; CDR3aa: ASSEALGGGYT
j_gene: TRBJ1-4; v_gene: TRBV7-7; CDR3aa: ASSSGRTGGIREKLF